Given below is one TCR beta chain in context. What it binds is unknown. 60 Vbeta and 13 Jbeta primers were used in PCR. Using immunoSEQ multiplex PCR, the repertoire was profiled, and TCRdb retains in-frame clones only, with some absent. The profile shows about 160,000 clones, roughly three quarters of them singletons. This record belongs to a study of cytomegalovirus exposure and HLA in healthy donors. Notes on the study in general: Later analysis associated a missense DCLRE1C variant with TCR beta V- and J-gene trimming.

CDR1 is KGHSH, CDR2 LQKENI, per germline. CDR3 length equals 15 residues. V lost 3 bases to trimming and J lost 6 bases, with 17 bases between them. The chain is built from TRBV18 and TRBJ1-2, with D hard to call. This clonotype was obtained from a man between 18 and 35 years old in good health and CMV-seropositive. Sequenced input: PBMCs. The CDR3 region is CASSPRTQERNGYTF. DNA for the CDR3: TGTGCCAGCTCACCTCGTACCCAGGAGCGGAATGGCTACACCTTC.